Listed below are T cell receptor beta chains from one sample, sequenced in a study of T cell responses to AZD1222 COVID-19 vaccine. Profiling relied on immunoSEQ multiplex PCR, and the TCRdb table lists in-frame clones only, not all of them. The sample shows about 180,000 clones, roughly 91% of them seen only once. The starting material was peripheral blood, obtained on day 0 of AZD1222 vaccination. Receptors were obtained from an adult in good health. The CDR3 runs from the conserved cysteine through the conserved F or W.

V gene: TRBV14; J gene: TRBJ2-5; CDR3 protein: CASSQDYETQYF
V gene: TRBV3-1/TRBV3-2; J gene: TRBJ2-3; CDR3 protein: CASSQEGTGGRNTQYF
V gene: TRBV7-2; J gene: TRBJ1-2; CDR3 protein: CASSLRGGGYGYTF
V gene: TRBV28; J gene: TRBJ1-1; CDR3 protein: CASTFGTGWAFF
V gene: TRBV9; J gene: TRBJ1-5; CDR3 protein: CASSAGTENQPQHF
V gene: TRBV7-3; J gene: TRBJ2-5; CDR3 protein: CASSAGLGKETQHF
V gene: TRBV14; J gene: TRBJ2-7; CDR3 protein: CASSRRQGTGDEQYF
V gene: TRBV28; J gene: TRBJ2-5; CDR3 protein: CASRTGQETQYF
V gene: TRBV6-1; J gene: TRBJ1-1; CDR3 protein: CASSERGAGTEAFF
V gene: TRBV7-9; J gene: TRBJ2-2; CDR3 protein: CASRGPHTGELFF